One TCR beta chain is described in this entry. Its recognized antigen is unknown. The record has no base qualities; no much larger clone is one base away. Patients with a history of autoimmune disease or receiving systemic immunosuppression were excluded from the trial. Peripheral blood for TCR sequencing was collected from all dose cohorts at baseline, on cycle 4 day 1, and on cycle 7 day 1. The samples were taken from a phase I, first-in-human, multicenter, open-label dose-escalation trial of ivuxolimab. Adults with locally advanced or metastatic melanoma, renal cell, hepatocellular, or head and neck squamous cell carcinoma were enrolled in the trial. Before TCR sequencing, CD4+ T cells and CD8+ T cells were sorted from peripheral blood as separate populations. For sequencing of the TCRbeta CDR3 region, genomic DNA was extracted from the sorted cells. The immunoSEQ Assay was used for sequencing of TCRbeta CDR3 regions. TCRdb provides this immuneACCESS table in a form limited to in-frame rearrangements. Some clones are lacking; in checked studies, under half of them reflect an unresolved V gene, and why the rest are absent is not known. Here the sample has tens of thousands of clones; about 91% occur a single time. The ten largest account for 18% of the sample.

The germline V gene supplies CDR1 MDHEN and CDR2 SYDVKM. V drops 4 bases and J drops 7 bases, leaving 11 bases in between. Including the terminal cysteine and phenylalanine, the CDR3 comprises 12 residues. Of the read, only the CDR3 DNA is kept; its 36 bases are in frame from base 1. This record belongs to a study of OX40 agonist ivuxolimab in advanced cancers. For the wider study: Ivuxolimab, which targeted the costimulatory receptor OX40 (CD134), was an agonistic, fully human IgG2 monoclonal antibody. Prior anti-PD-1, anti-PD-L1 or anti-CTLA-4 therapy was permitted, and 30% to 50% of dose-escalation patients had received checkpoint inhibitors. Peripheral TCRbeta sequencing was intended to test whether TCR sequence diversity was altered and clonal T-cell expansion was caused by ivuxolimab. In the dose-escalation cohort, approximately 82% of patients were male, and the mean age was roughly 60 years with a range of roughly 20 to 80. Intravenous ivuxolimab was administered to patients every 2 weeks at six dose levels: 0.01, 0.1, 0.3, 1.5, 3 and 10 mg/kg. Partial responses occurred in three dose-escalation patients: two with cutaneous melanoma and one with hepatocellular carcinoma. The paper reports the monotherapy dose-escalation portion (N of about 50 patients) of the phase I ivuxolimab trial. Among the 52 dose-escalation patients, some 20 had hepatocellular carcinoma, 15 or so melanoma, 9 renal cell carcinoma and 9 head and neck cancer.

Beyond this particular receptor, the publication reports: At doses of 0.1 to 3.0 mg/kg, clonal expansion of both CD4+ and CD8+ T cells in blood was seen between baseline and week 6. Low levels of normalized T-cell clonal expansion were also seen in some patients who did not respond. The antigen specificity of the clonally expanded peripheral T cells was not determined. In partial responders in the 0.1-3.0 mg/kg groups, normalized peripheral clonal expansion was found to be among the lowest, especially among CD8+ T cells. After ivuxolimab, CD8+ T cells had more expanded clones than CD4+ T cells on average.

The sequenced sample was CD4+ or CD8+ T cells sorted from blood, obtained in a trial of the OX40 agonist ivuxolimab. Here the chain combines TRBV28 and TRBJ2-7, with an unclear D gene assignment. The TCR originated in an adult with an advanced solid tumor such as melanoma, head and neck, liver or kidney cancer. CDR3 region: CASSSPIREQYF. The nucleotide sequence reads TGTGCCAGCAGTTCCCCGATCCGGGAGCAGTACTTC.